This TCR beta chain was identified in a study of blood T cell repertoires in COVID-19. Study-level information: Nucleic acid was either cDNA or gDNA, and it came from T cells, B-cell-depleted T cells, or PBMCs.

Clones were sequenced by immunoSEQ multiplex PCR, and TCRdb holds only the in-frame ones, with some missing. This sample has 330,000 or so clones, with more than 75% found just once. Material for sequencing was PBMCs or T cells enriched from blood (not recorded which). The source of this sequence is a woman aged 25 to 39 who had recovered from COVID-19.

CDR3 DNA: TGTGCCAGCAAAGGCGGGGGCCCGAACACCGGGGAGCTGTTTTTT. Amino acid sequence: CASKGGGPNTGELFF. This sequence joins TRBV2 and TRBJ2-2; the D gene is possibly TRBD2 (7 bases). V gave up 7 bases and J gave up 0 bases, with 12 bases separating them. The CDR3 has 15 residues. Germline CDR1 reads SNHLY; CDR2 reads FYNNEI.